This T cell receptor (beta chain) was captured by sequencing in a study of blood T cell repertoires in COVID-19. The CDR3 spans 11 residues. V dropped 4 bases and J dropped 5 bases, with 3 bases sitting between them. Germline V lookup: CDR1 SGHRS, CDR2 YFSETQ. Some clones are missing from TCRdb's copy, which holds only in-frame ones; the method was immunoSEQ multiplex PCR. The sample shows roughly 200,000 clones, under 90% of them seen only once. Material: peripheral blood. This TCR derives from a human donor in a cohort sampled during active COVID-19. The V call is TRBV5-1, the J call TRBJ2-2; D unresolved. CDR3 sequence: CASSRTGELFF. CDR3 coding DNA: TGCGCCAGCAGCCGGACCGGGGAGCTGTTTTTT.